These 17 T cell receptor beta chains were all obtained from the same sample, sequenced in a study of shared clonotypes between healthy human individuals. Assay used: immunoSEQ multiplex PCR; TCRdb lists only in-frame clones, some missing. The table includes fewer than 3 million clones, about 90% detected once. The sample taken for sequencing was naive CD4+ T cells from PBMCs. Subset of the sample: CD45RA+ positively selected. The receptors stem from a young man in good health. Some clones in this sample may be carry-over from other donors' samples.

The V call is TRBV19, the J call TRBJ1-1, with 9 bases matching TRBD1. With 3 bases clipped from V and 3 bases from J, the junction kept 5 bases outside the gene matches. The germline gives CDR1 LNHDA, CDR2 SQIVND (reference sequence). The CDR3 is 15 amino acids. CDR3 region: CASSIRTGVDTEAFF. Here the CDR3 DNA reads TGTGCCAGTAGTATTCGGACAGGGGTGGACACTGAAGCTTTCTTT.

The chain links TRBV7-2 to TRBJ2-7; TRBD1 is a possible D gene (5 bases). The CDR3 is 14 amino acids. V lost 2 bases and J lost 6, with 14 bases in between. In germline, CDR1 is SGHTA, CDR2 FQGNSA. CDR3 coding DNA: TGTGCCAGCAGCTTATCCCAGGGATATGCCGAGCAGTACTTC. As protein: CASSLSQGYAEQYF.

This clone came up a few times. V and J are TRBV15 and TRBJ2-5; D call uncertain. This CDR3 has 13 amino acids. Germline V gives CDR1 LNHNV, CDR2 YYDKDF (reference sequence). With 5 bases removed from V and 5 bases from J, the gap between germline ends came to 12 bases. This CDR3 is CATSVGLGETQYF. As DNA, the CDR3 is TGTGCCACCAGCGTAGGTCTGGGGGAGACCCAGTACTTC.

This clone is a singleton in its sample. The V gene is TRBV28, the J gene TRBJ1-4; D is unclear. The CDR3 consists of 16 residues. The germline V gene encodes CDR1 MDHEN and CDR2 SYDVKM. V gave up 2 bases and J gave up 0 bases, with 10 bases separating them. This chain's CDR3 is CASSLVELTTNEKLFF. In nucleotides, the CDR3 is TGTGCCAGCAGTTTAGTAGAGCTTACAACTAATGAAAAACTGTTTTTT. Variable domain in full (rest from reference TRBV28 and TRBJ1-4): DVKVTQSSRYLVKRTGEKVFLECVQDMDHENMFWYRQDPGLGLRLIYFSYDVKMKEKGDIPEGYSVSREKKERFSLILESASTNQTSMYLCASSLVELTTNEKLFFGSGTQLSVL.

V and J are TRBV7-3 and TRBJ2-1; TRBD2 agrees at 7 bases. The J segment lost 2 bases and the V segment lost 5 bases, leaving 15 bases of the junction unmatched. Germline V gene data show CDR1 as SGHTA and CDR2 as FQGTGA. This CDR3 has 18 residues. The CDR3 sequence: CASSLITGAAGPYNEQFF. CDR3 in DNA: TGTGCCAGCAGCCTAATAACGGGAGCAGCGGGGCCCTACAATGAGCAGTTCTTC.

The V call is TRBV5-1, the J call TRBJ1-5; tentatively, D is TRBD1 (5 bases). The CDR3 is 14 amino acids. Germline CDR1 reads SGHRS; CDR2 reads YFSETQ. Trimming removed 5 bases from V and 5 bases from J, with 14 bases in between. The CDR3 is CASSMGGSDQPQHF. The CDR3 nucleotides read TGCGCCAGCAGTATGGGGGGATCGGATCAGCCCCAGCATTTT.

V gene TRBV4-1 combines with J gene TRBJ1-3; D not resolved. Trimming pared 0 bases from V and 1 base from J, leaving 7 bases between. CDR1 and CDR2 (germline): MGHRA, YSYEKL. This CDR3 has 15 residues. The CDR3 protein is CASSQETISGNTIYF. The CDR3 region has the DNA TGCGCCAGCAGCCAAGAAACCATATCTGGAAACACCATATATTTT.

The rearrangement joins TRBV2 to TRBJ1-1, with TRBD1 as a possible D gene (5 bases). CDR1 is SNHLY and CDR2 is FYNNEI in the germline V gene. This CDR3 spans 14 amino acids. Trimming took off 4 bases at V and 1 base at J, with 10 bases between the two ends. CDR3 sequence: CASSALGTNTEAFF. The CDR3 region has the DNA TGTGCCAGCAGTGCTCTCGGGACGAACACTGAAGCTTTCTTT.

The chain couples TRBV7-8 to TRBJ1-1; 8 bases are shared with TRBD1. Germline V gives CDR1 SGHVS, CDR2 FQNEAQ. The V gene end was trimmed by 6 bases and the J gene end by 5 bases; junction bases not matched to a gene: 8. The CDR3 spans 14 residues. CDR3 nucleotide sequence: TGTGCCAGCAGAACCCGGGGGGACAGGACTGAAGCTTTCTTT. It codes for CASRTRGDRTEAFF.

The rearrangement joins TRBV27 to TRBJ2-7, with a weak D call TRBD1 (6 bases). The germline gives CDR1 MNHEY, CDR2 SMNVEV (reference sequence). With 5 bases removed from V and 4 bases from J, the gap between germline ends came to 12 bases. The CDR3 totals 13 residues. The CDR3 here is CASSHRDKYEQYF. CDR3 sequence (DNA): TGTGCCAGCAGTCACCGGGACAAGTACGAGCAGTACTTC.

The chain joins TRBV29-1 to TRBJ2-3; 7 nucleotides match TRBD2. CDR1 and CDR2 (germline): SQVTM, ANQGSEA. V lost 7 bases and J lost 1; bases outside the gene matches: 8. The CDR3 spans 14 residues. CDR3 nucleotide sequence: TGCAGCGCCCAGACTAGCCGGGGCACAGATACGCAGTATTTT. It codes for CSAQTSRGTDTQYF.

This chain uses TRBV29-1 with TRBJ2-7, with D perhaps matching TRBD1 (5 bases). Per the germline V gene, CDR1 is SQVTM and CDR2 is ANQGSEA. V shed 4 bases and J shed 2 bases, with 9 bases lying between them. The CDR3 has 12 residues. This CDR3 is CSVGLGAYEQYF. The CDR3 region has the DNA TGCAGCGTTGGTTTAGGGGCCTACGAGCAGTACTTC.

The gene calls are TRBV5-1 and TRBJ2-2; TRBD1 aligns across 10 bases. Germline V gives CDR1 SGHRS, CDR2 YFSETQ. V lost 4 bases and J lost 5; bases outside the gene matches: 8. The CDR3 has 16 amino acids. CDR3 residues: CASSPLGQGPTGELFF. CDR3 nucleotide sequence: TGCGCCAGCAGCCCGTTGGGACAGGGGCCAACCGGGGAGCTGTTTTTT.

V gene TRBV6-5 combines with J gene TRBJ2-3; TRBD2 matches 12 bases. The CDR3 has 15 residues. Trimming removed 5 bases from V and 7 bases from J; junction bases left unmatched: 7. The germline V gene has CDR1 MNHEY and CDR2 SVGAGI. CDR3 sequence reads: CASSSPGLAGYTQYF. CDR3 bases: TGTGCCAGCAGTAGCCCGGGACTAGCGGGCTATACGCAGTATTTT.

This chain links TRBV2 with TRBJ2-7; weak D call: TRBD2 (7 bases). The length of the CDR3 is 14 residues. From germline, CDR1 is SNHLY and CDR2 FYNNEI. The V gene lost 8 bases and the J gene lost 0 bases, with 14 bases spanning the gap. The CDR3 nucleotides are TGTGCCAGCCGAGGGGGGACTAACTCCTACGAGCAGTACTTC. Residues: CASRGGTNSYEQYF.

The rearrangement joins TRBV7-2 to TRBJ2-7; D is undetermined. Germline CDR1 is SGHTA and CDR2 is FQGNSA. The germline V and J ends were trimmed by 5 bases and 1 base, with 18 bases remaining between them. The CDR3 totals 16 residues. CDR3 bases: TGTGCCAGCAGCCCTGCCCGGGCCTTAGCATCCTACGAGCAGTACTTC. Residues: CASSPARALASYEQYF.

The V gene is TRBV7-9, the J gene TRBJ2-3; 11 nucleotides match TRBD2. The CDR3 consists of 17 residues. After removal of 0 bases from V and 2 bases from J, the junction contained 4 bases not matched to a gene. Germline V gene lookup returns CDR1 SEHNR and CDR2 FQNEAQ (reference sequence). As DNA, the CDR3 is TGTGCCAGCAGCTTAGCCATAGCGGGAGGGCTCACAGATACGCAGTATTTT. It specifies CASSLAIAGGLTDTQYF.